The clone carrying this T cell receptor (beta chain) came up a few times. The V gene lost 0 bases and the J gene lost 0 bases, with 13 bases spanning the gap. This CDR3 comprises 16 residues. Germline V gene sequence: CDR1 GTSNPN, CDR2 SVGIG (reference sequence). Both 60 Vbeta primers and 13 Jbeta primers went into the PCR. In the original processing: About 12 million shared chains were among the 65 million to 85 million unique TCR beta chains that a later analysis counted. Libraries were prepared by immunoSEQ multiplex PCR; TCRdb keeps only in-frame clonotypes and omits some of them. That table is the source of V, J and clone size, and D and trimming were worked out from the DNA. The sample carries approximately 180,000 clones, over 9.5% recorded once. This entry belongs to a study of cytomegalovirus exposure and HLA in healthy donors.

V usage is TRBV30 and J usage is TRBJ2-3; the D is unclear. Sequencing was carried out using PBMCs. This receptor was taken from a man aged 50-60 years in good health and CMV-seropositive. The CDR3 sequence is CAWSVLPGSSTDTQYF. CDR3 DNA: TGTGCCTGGAGTGTACTGCCAGGCTCCAGCACAGATACGCAGTATTTT.